The 2 T cell receptor beta chains reported below all come from one sample, sequenced in a study of cytomegalovirus exposure and HLA in healthy donors. The PCR had 60 Vbeta and 13 Jbeta primers. Profiled with immunoSEQ multiplex PCR; TCRdb holds only in-frame clones, not every one. The repertoire has 53,000 or so clones, more than 70% of them found once; the top ten carry 6.8%. What was sequenced was PBMCs. The receptors were sampled from a man aged 30 to 39 in good health and CMV-seropositive.

This rearrangement joins TRBV11-2 to TRBJ2-5, with a weak D call TRBD1 (5 bases). The CDR3 is 12 residues long. The V and J ends lost 8 bases and 14 bases respectively, with 21 bases between them. The germline gives CDR1 SGHAT, CDR2 FQNNGV. The CDR3 coding sequence is TGTGCCAGCGCCCGATCTCAAGGGGCTGCCTACTTC. Translation gives CASARSQGAAYF. Full variable domain (missing parts from reference TRBV11-2 and TRBJ2-5): EAGVAQSPRYKIIEKRQSVAFWCNPISGHATLYWYQQILGQGPKLLIQFQNNGVVDDSQLPKDRFSAERLKGVDSTLKIQPAKLEDSAVYLCASARSQGAAYFGPGTRLLVL.

The chain carries TRBV6-1 and TRBJ1-6, with a weak D call TRBD1 (5 bases). Germline V gives CDR1 MNHNS, CDR2 SASEGT. V dropped 6 bases and J dropped 2 bases, with 5 bases sitting between them. The CDR3 loop spans 13 amino acids. The CDR3: CASRTAYNSPLHF. DNA for the CDR3: TGTGCCAGCAGGACAGCCTATAATTCACCCCTCCACTTT.